This T cell receptor beta chain was captured in a study of cytomegalovirus exposure and HLA in healthy donors. Notes on the study in general: Associated with HLA alleles at 0.05 false discovery rate in a later analysis were 17,000 or so TCR beta sequences. Listed as cytomegalovirus-associated were 164 TCR beta chains. It is likely that the observed cluster of highly shared sequence variants was a sequencing artifact. It was reportedly the case that the classifier diagnosed cytomegalovirus status with high specificity and sensitivity.

The CDR3 is 12 amino acids. Germline V lookup: CDR1 LNHDA, CDR2 SQIVND (reference sequence). Trimming at V came to 9 bases and at J to 10 bases, leaving 7 bases not matched to a gene. Turning to this clone: The antigen is undetermined.

The PCR was carried out with 60 Vbeta primers and 13 Jbeta primers. Sequencing was performed with immunoSEQ multiplex PCR; in TCRdb, only in-frame clones are kept and a portion is missing. This sample has approximately 160,000 clones; more than 65% occur once, and the top ten carry 4.5% to 5%. This receptor was taken from a man aged 18 to 35 in good health and CMV-seropositive. V usage is TRBV19 and J usage is TRBJ2-1; 9 nucleotides match TRBD2. Material for sequencing was PBMCs. DNA of the CDR3: TGTGCCAGCGGGGTGGCGGGGGGGGAGCAGTTCTTC. This encodes CASGVAGGEQFF.